This T cell receptor beta chain stems from a study of shared clonotypes between healthy human individuals. General observations from the study: Naive subsets, compared against memory subsets, generally had larger estimated richness values. With a handful of donors compared, around 5% of naive CD4 clonotypes were shared. Compared with clonotypes that all four donors shared, non-shared clonotypes had lower generation probabilities.

About this clone: Its antigen is undetermined.

The table came from immunoSEQ multiplex PCR; TCRdb's copy has only in-frame clones and leaves some out. The sample consists of about 1.5 million clones, approximately 98% of them appearing once. V lost 4 bases to trimming and J lost 2 bases; unmatched junction nucleotides: 2. Germline values: CDR1 MDHEN, CDR2 SYDVKM. The CDR3 loop spans 13 amino acids. The receptor was derived from a man younger than 45 in good health. The specimen was naive CD4+ T cells sorted from blood. Subset of the sample: CD45RA+ positively selected. This chain uses TRBV28 with TRBJ2-7; 7 nucleotides align to TRBD2. Here the CDR3 DNA reads TGTGCCAGCAGTTCCGGGGGGACCTACGAGCAGTACTTC. Protein sequence: CASSSGGTYEQYF. Full variable domain (rest looked up from reference TRBV28 and TRBJ2-7): DVKVTQSSRYLVKRTGEKVFLECVQDMDHENMFWYRQDPGLGLRLIYFSYDVKMKEKGDIPEGYSVSREKKERFSLILESASTNQTSMYLCASSSGGTYEQYFGPGTRLTVT.